These 23 T cell receptor beta chains came from one sample sequenced in a study of T cell responses to AZD1222 COVID-19 vaccine. The protocol was immunoSEQ multiplex PCR, while the TCRdb copy is restricted to in-frame clones and leaves out a portion. This sample has approximately 170,000 clones, with 91% found just once. Source: peripheral blood, taken on day 0 of AZD1222 vaccination. The receptors were gathered from an adult in good health.

This chain joins TRBV12-5 and TRBJ2-7; D unclear. CDR1 is LGHNT and CDR2 is FRNRAP in the germline V gene. This CDR3 comprises 11 residues. With 4 bases removed from V and 6 bases from J, the gap between germline ends came to 7 bases. The CDR3 DNA reads as TGTGCTAGTGGTTCCGGAAGCGAGCAGTACTTC. Translated, it gives CASGSGSEQYF.

This clone was detected once. The chain uses TRBV28 and TRBJ2-1, with D perhaps matching TRBD1 (6 bases). The V and J ends lost 7 bases and 4 bases respectively, with 17 bases between them. Germline CDR1 reads MDHEN; CDR2 reads SYDVKM. The CDR3 length is 15 residues. The CDR3 coding sequence is TGTGCCAGCAACCCCTCCAGGGGCGGTTACAATGAGCAGTTCTTC. This translates into CASNPSRGGYNEQFF.

This clone has a single count. The V and J genes are TRBV9 and TRBJ2-5, with D possibly matching TRBD1 (5 bases). V was shortened by 0 bases and J by 3 bases, with 9 bases between the two germline ends. CDR1 SGDLS and CDR2 YYNGEE come from the germline V gene. This CDR3 has 14 residues. The CDR3, as DNA: TGTGCCAGCAGCGTAGAAGGCAGGGAAGAGACCCAGTACTTC. This translates into CASSVEGREETQYF. Drawing the rest from reference TRBV9 and TRBJ2-5, the complete variable domain is DSGVTQTPKHLITATGQRVTLRCSPRSGDLSVYWYQQSLDQGLQFLIQYYNGEERAKGNILERFSAQQFPDLHSELNLSSLELGDSALYFCASSVEGREETQYFGPGTRLLVL.

The chain recombines TRBV4-1 with TRBJ2-1; no clear D gene. Trimming pared 7 bases from V and 0 bases from J, leaving 13 bases between. The germline V gene has CDR1 MGHRA and CDR2 YSYEKL. CDR3 length equals 15 residues. DNA for the CDR3: TGCGCCAGCACCCCTGGCATACTCTCCTACAATGAGCAGTTCTTC. This translates into CASTPGILSYNEQFF.

The chain employs TRBV5-8 and TRBJ1-5; 11 bases align to TRBD1. The trim removed 1 base at V and 7 bases at J, leaving 10 bases unmatched. CDR1 is SGHTS, CDR2 YDEGEE, per germline. There are 17 residues in the CDR3. The CDR3 is CASSLKGQGAINQPQHF. CDR3 sequence (DNA): TGTGCCAGCAGCTTGAAAGGACAGGGGGCTATAAACCAGCCCCAGCATTTT.

The chain uses TRBV27 and TRBJ2-7; a weak D match, TRBD2 (7 bases). The CDR3 spans 14 residues. Trimming removed 5 bases from V and 3 bases from J, with 14 bases in between. CDR1 and CDR2 (germline): MNHEY, SMNVEV (reference sequence). The CDR3 loop reads CASSGAGAVYEQYF. DNA for the CDR3: TGTGCCAGCAGTGGGGCGGGGGCAGTCTACGAGCAGTACTTC.

V usage is TRBV14 and J usage is TRBJ1-6, with unresolved D. The germline V gene has CDR1 SGHDN and CDR2 FVKESK. V lost 3 bases to trimming and J lost 6 bases, with 9 bases between them. The CDR3 is made up of 14 amino acids. This CDR3 is CASSQLVANSPLHF. CDR3 DNA: TGTGCCAGCAGCCAGCTGGTCGCTAATTCACCCCTCCACTTT.

This sequence joins TRBV29-1 and TRBJ2-3; no clear D gene. The CDR3 has 10 residues. The V gene's germline CDR1 is SQVTM and CDR2 ANQGSEA. DNA of the CDR3: TGCACCGTAGACACAGATACGCAGTATTTT. This gives the protein CTVDTDTQYF.

The J gene is TRBJ1-6, the V gene TRBV19; TRBD1 agrees at 7 bases. CDR1 and CDR2 from the germline V gene are LNHDA and SQIVND (reference sequence). The CDR3 length is 16 residues. The trim removed 3 bases at V and 6 bases at J, leaving 8 bases unmatched. The CDR3 protein is CASSIGGDRANSPLHF. DNA for the CDR3: TGTGCCAGTAGTATCGGAGGTGACAGGGCTAATTCACCCCTCCACTTT.

The chain recombines TRBV5-1 with TRBJ1-1; D remains unclear. This CDR3 spans 13 amino acids. From germline, CDR1 is SGHRS and CDR2 YFSETQ. Trimming removed 1 base from V and 3 bases from J, with 7 bases in between. The CDR3 DNA reads TGCGCCAGCAGCTTGTGGCTGGACACTGAAGCTTTCTTT. Translated, it gives CASSLWLDTEAFF.

This chain links TRBV18 with TRBJ1-2, with D unresolved. Germline CDR1 and CDR2: KGHSH and LQKENI. The V and J ends lost 3 bases and 1 base respectively, with 9 bases between them. This CDR3 is 14 amino acids long. CDR3 bases: TGTGCCAGCTCACCGGCGACTAGTAACTATGGCTACACCTTC. Protein sequence: CASSPATSNYGYTF. Complete variable domain (other parts from reference TRBV18 and TRBJ1-2): NAGVMQNPRHLVRRRGQEARLRCSPMKGHSHVYWYRQLPEEGLKFMVYLQKENIIDESGMPKERFSAEFPKEGPSILRIQQVVRGDSAAYFCASSPATSNYGYTFGSGTRLTVV.

This chain connects TRBV5-4 to TRBJ2-3; 9 nucleotides align to TRBD2. The CDR3 runs to 14 residues. The germline gives CDR1 SGHNT, CDR2 YYREEE (reference sequence). Trimming removed 4 bases from V and 4 bases from J; junction bases left unmatched: 4. CDR3 amino acids: CASSVSGSADTQYF. The CDR3 bases are TGTGCCAGCAGCGTTAGCGGGAGTGCAGATACGCAGTATTTT.

This clone was picked up one time. The V and J genes are TRBV13 and TRBJ1-2; D ambiguous. CDR1 and CDR2 from the germline V gene are PRHDT and FYEKMQ (reference sequence). The CDR3 contains 13 residues. Trimming stripped 5 bases from V and 5 bases from J, with 12 bases between. CDR3: CASSPGMGYGYTF. CDR3 sequence (DNA): TGTGCCAGCAGCCCCGGGATGGGGTATGGCTACACCTTC.

The chain combines TRBV6-4 with TRBJ1-4; D is unclear. Germline CDR1 reads MRHNA; CDR2 reads SNTAGT. This CDR3 comprises 12 residues. The ends were cut back, 3 bases at V and 10 bases at J, with 9 bases in the middle. The CDR3 DNA reads as TGTGCCAGCAGTGATGAGGATGGAAAACTGTTTTTT. It translates to CASSDEDGKLFF.

The chain uses TRBV28 and TRBJ1-2; no clear D gene. CDR1 and CDR2 from the germline V gene are MDHEN and SYDVKM. Trimming removed 1 base from V and 0 bases from J, with 6 bases in between. This CDR3 has 14 residues. The CDR3 DNA reads TGTGCCAGCAGTTTATTTGGGGCTAACTATGGCTACACCTTC. Its protein is CASSLFGANYGYTF.

The chain is built from TRBV9 and TRBJ2-1; TRBD1 might be the D (5 bases). V was cut by 3 bases and J by 8 bases, with 9 bases left in between. The CDR3 is 12 amino acids. Germline values: CDR1 SGDLS, CDR2 YYNGEE. Here the CDR3 DNA reads TGTGCCAGCAGCGCCCGGACACATGAGCAGTTCTTC. The encoded protein is CASSARTHEQFF.

The V gene is TRBV5-1, the J gene TRBJ1-1, with D possibly matching TRBD1 (5 bases). The CDR3 runs 16 residues. V was trimmed by 3 bases and J by 4 bases, leaving 19 bases between them. In germline, CDR1 is SGHRS, CDR2 YFSETQ. The CDR3 DNA reads as TGCGCCAGCAGCTCCAACAGTAGGGACTCTGGCACTGAAGCTTTCTTT. It is translated as CASSSNSRDSGTEAFF.

The chain employs TRBV5-1 and TRBJ1-4; 9 bases align to TRBD1. The CDR3 is made up of 13 amino acids. Germline-derived CDR1 and CDR2 are SGHRS and YFSETQ. Trimming removed 5 bases from V and 7 bases from J; junction bases left unmatched: 3. Here the CDR3 reads CASRQDRGEKLFF. The CDR3 coding sequence is TGCGCCAGCAGGCAGGACAGGGGTGAAAAACTGTTTTTT.

The CDR3 region has the DNA TGTGCCAGCAGCGTGGGTGGCGGCGGGGGGAACTATGGCTACACCTTC. Protein product: CASSVGGGGGNYGYTF. V is TRBV27 and J is TRBJ1-2; possibly TRBD1 for D (5 bases). V was clipped by 6 bases and J by 2 bases, with 19 bases between them. From germline, CDR1 is MNHEY and CDR2 SMNVEV (reference sequence). The CDR3 length is 16 residues.

By share, this clone ranks as medium-sized. The V and J genes are TRBV11-3 and TRBJ2-3; perhaps TRBD1 as D (6 bases). The CDR3 runs to 13 residues. The V gene's germline CDR1 is SGHNT and CDR2 YENEEA. V was pared by 6 bases and J by 2 bases, with 9 bases between. Written as DNA, the CDR3 is TGTGCCAGCAGTCCAGGGGTCACAGATACGCAGTATTTT. Translated, it gives CASSPGVTDTQYF.

The chain has TRBV6-2 or TRBV6-3 and TRBJ2-1, with D perhaps TRBD2 (6 bases). Germline-derived CDR1 and CDR2 are MNHEY and SVGEGT. The CDR3 is made up of 16 amino acids. V dropped 0 bases and J dropped 6 bases, with 15 bases sitting between them. In DNA, the CDR3 is TGTGCCAGCAGTTACTCGAGGAGGGGAGTGGGCAATGAGCAGTTCTTC. It encodes CASSYSRRGVGNEQFF.

The rearrangement links TRBV6-5 to TRBJ2-5; 9 nucleotides line up with TRBD1. Per the germline V gene, CDR1 is MNHEY and CDR2 is SVGAGI. The CDR3 length is 14 residues. After removal of 7 bases from V and 5 bases from J, the junction contained 8 bases not matched to a gene. This CDR3 reads CASTPWTGVETQYF. The CDR3 DNA follows: TGTGCCAGCACCCCTTGGACAGGGGTGGAGACCCAGTACTTC.

This clone came up once. This chain uses TRBV7-8 with TRBJ2-6; D may be TRBD2 (6 bases). V lost 3 bases and J lost 4, with 16 bases in between. Per germline, CDR1 SGHVS and CDR2 FQNEAQ. The CDR3 consists of 17 residues. The CDR3 protein is CASSLGQAGFGANVLTF. CDR3 nucleotides: TGTGCCAGCAGCTTGGGGCAGGCGGGGTTCGGGGCCAACGTCCTGACTTTC.